Following are 26 T cell receptor beta chains from one sample sequenced in a study of CD4 T cells in relation to SARS-CoV-2 and coronaviruses. Sequencing was performed with immunoSEQ multiplex PCR; in TCRdb, only in-frame clones are kept and a portion is missing. In the table there are about 27,000 clones, just under 75% of which are singletons. The antigens these receptors bind are not known. The unexposed donors gave CD4+ T cells in about 2010-2019, prior to COVID-19. Isolation of CD4+ T cells took place after around eleven days in culture. The sequencing sample was made of CD4+ T cells from PBMCs, cultured in vitro. The receptors here all came from a human donor in good health.

This chain uses TRBV24-1 with TRBJ2-1; 13 bases fit TRBD2. V dropped 5 bases and J dropped 8; count of bases not matched to a gene: 8. The CDR3 runs to 16 residues. Germline V CDR1 and CDR2: KGHDR, SFDVKD. The CDR3 DNA sequence: TGTGCCACCAGTGCTCCCGGGACTAGCGGGAACTATGAGCAGTTCTTC. Protein: CATSAPGTSGNYEQFF.

V usage is TRBV2 and J usage is TRBJ1-2; D unclear. CDR1 is SNHLY and CDR2 is FYNNEI in the germline V gene. The CDR3 contains 14 residues. Trimming took off 6 bases at V and 5 bases at J, with 16 bases between the two ends. CDR3 nucleotide sequence: TGTGCCAGCAGCGTTGTGTCAGGCCGATATGGCTACACCTTC. Protein: CASSVVSGRYGYTF.

In its sample, this clone was seen once. The chain carries TRBV7-2 and TRBJ1-4; D is unresolved. This CDR3 is built from 16 residues. The ends were cut back, 4 bases at V and 0 bases at J, with 12 bases in the middle. The germline gives CDR1 SGHTA, CDR2 FQGNSA. The CDR3 region is CASSSRVAATNEKLFF. The DNA of the CDR3 is TGTGCCAGCAGCTCCCGGGTGGCAGCAACTAATGAAAAACTGTTTTTT.

This clone has only a few counts. V is TRBV27 and J is TRBJ1-5; D is undetermined. Deletions cut 2 bases from V and 0 bases from J, with 11 bases between. The CDR3 is 16 residues long. Germline CDR1 is MNHEY and CDR2 is SMNVEV (reference sequence). The CDR3 bases are TGTGCCAGCAGTTTACTGGGATCCTCTAGCAATCAGCCCCAGCATTTT. Translating gives CASSLLGSSSNQPQHF.

V gene TRBV5-1 combines with J gene TRBJ2-7, with TRBD2 matching over 11 bases. The CDR3 totals 15 residues. The germline V gene encodes CDR1 SGHRS and CDR2 YFSETQ. Unmatched junction bases numbered 4, after V lost 0 bases and J lost 5 bases. The CDR3 here is CASSLVLAGGHEQYF. CDR3 coding DNA: TGCGCCAGCAGCTTGGTCCTAGCGGGGGGACACGAGCAGTACTTC.

The rearrangement uses TRBV3-1 (or the pseudogene TRBV3-2) and TRBJ1-2; the D gene is possibly TRBD1 (5 bases). CDR1 is LGHDT, CDR2 YNNKEL, per germline (reference sequence). The CDR3 contains 14 residues. The V gene lost 1 base and the J gene lost 5 bases, with 11 bases spanning the gap. DNA of the CDR3: TGTGCCAGCAGCCAAGTTCGGGGGTCGTATGGCTACACCTTC. This translates into CASSQVRGSYGYTF.

J is TRBJ2-2 and V is TRBV7-9; D not certain. CDR1 and CDR2 from the germline V gene are SEHNR and FQNEAQ (reference sequence). Trimming shortened V by 8 bases and J by 1 base, and 11 bases separated the two germline ends. The CDR3 totals 14 residues. The CDR3 nucleotides read TGTGCCAGCGGAATCCTCGGGAACACCGGGGAGCTGTTTTTT. It yields the protein CASGILGNTGELFF. Complete variable domain (other parts from reference TRBV7-9 and TRBJ2-2): DTGVSQNPRHKITKRGQNVTFRCDPISEHNRLYWYRQTLGQGPEFLTYFQNEAQLEKSRLLSDRFSAERPKGSFSTLEIQRTEQGDSAMYLCASGILGNTGELFFGEGSRLTVL.

The chain recombines TRBV9 with TRBJ2-7; D gene uncertain. The germline gives CDR1 SGDLS, CDR2 YYNGEE. The CDR3 covers 16 residues. The germline V and J ends were trimmed by 0 bases and 2 bases, with 15 bases remaining between them. The CDR3 nucleotides are TGTGCCAGCAGCGTAGGGGTTAGCAGTAAGCCCTACGAGCAGTACTTC. It is translated as CASSVGVSSKPYEQYF.

About this clone: Other DNA sequences in the same sample also yield this CDR3. This chain joins TRBV7-2 and TRBJ2-2; D is unclear. V shed 2 bases and J shed 7 bases, with 8 bases lying between them. The germline CDR1 and CDR2 sequences are SGHTA and FQGNSA. The CDR3 is 13 residues long. The CDR3 is CASSLNYGGELFF. DNA for the CDR3: TGTGCCAGCAGCTTAAATTACGGCGGGGAGCTGTTTTTT.

This clone came up once. This chain uses TRBV18 with TRBJ2-1, with 12 bases that match TRBD2. The V segment lost 3 bases and the J segment 4 bases; nucleotides outside the gene matches: 1. In germline, CDR1 is KGHSH, CDR2 LQKENI. The CDR3 is 15 amino acids. CDR3 region: CASSPGTSGYNEQFF. CDR3 DNA: TGTGCCAGCTCACCCGGGACTAGCGGGTACAATGAGCAGTTCTTC.

This chain uses TRBV7-2 with TRBJ2-1, with D unclear. This CDR3 contains 15 residues. Trimming took off 5 bases at V and 1 base at J, with 12 bases between the two ends. CDR1 is SGHTA and CDR2 is FQGNSA in the germline V gene. CDR3 in amino acids: CASSPSSPSYNEQFF. As DNA, the CDR3 is TGTGCCAGCAGCCCTTCTTCCCCGTCCTACAATGAGCAGTTCTTC.

The rearrangement uses TRBV3-1 (or the pseudogene TRBV3-2) and TRBJ2-1, with D maybe TRBD1 (6 bases). V lost 4 bases and J lost 2, with 18 bases in between. Germline lookup yields CDR1 LGHDT and CDR2 YNNKEL (reference sequence). The CDR3 is made up of 17 amino acids. CDR3 in DNA: TGTGCCAGCAGCCCGCCAACAGAGACAGGAGCCTACAATGAGCAGTTCTTC. As protein: CASSPPTETGAYNEQFF.

The chain recombines TRBV7-3 with TRBJ2-1; 7 bases line up with TRBD2. Germline V gene lookup returns CDR1 SGHTA and CDR2 FQGTGA. This CDR3 has 15 amino acids. Trimming at V came to 4 bases and at J to 1 base, leaving 4 bases not matched to a gene. CDR3 DNA sequence: TGTGCCAGCAGCTCGGGAGGAGGGTCCTACAATGAGCAGTTCTTC. Translated: CASSSGGGSYNEQFF.

The gene calls are TRBV5-4 and TRBJ2-6, with D perhaps matching TRBD1 (6 bases). Germline CDR1 and CDR2: SGHNT and YYREEE (reference sequence). This CDR3 contains 16 residues. V was trimmed by 7 bases and J by 4 bases, leaving 18 bases between them. CDR3 sequence reads: CASSDGGWGGANVLTF. In DNA form, the CDR3 reads TGTGCCAGCTCCGATGGGGGCTGGGGCGGGGCCAACGTCCTGACTTTC.

This clone occurred a few times. The gene calls are TRBV27 and TRBJ1-6; D not certain. Trimming left V 10 bases short and J 8 bases short, with 18 bases between. Germline V gives CDR1 MNHEY, CDR2 SMNVEV (reference sequence). The CDR3 runs to 14 residues. This CDR3 reads CANWERTVYSPLHF. The CDR3, as DNA: TGTGCCAACTGGGAAAGGACGGTCTATTCACCCCTCCACTTT.

The rearrangement joins TRBV7-2 to TRBJ2-5; D gene unclear. CDR3 length equals 13 residues. Deletions cut 3 bases from V and 2 bases from J, with 7 bases between. The germline CDR1 and CDR2 sequences are SGHTA and FQGNSA. DNA for the CDR3: TGTGCCAGCAGCTTCGGGCGGCAAGAGACCCAGTACTTC. The encoded protein is CASSFGRQETQYF.

This clone was observed a single time. The chain uses TRBV7-2 and TRBJ2-2; maybe TRBD2 (6 bases). V lost 7 bases, J lost 6 bases, and 18 bases lay in between. Per the germline V gene, CDR1 is SGHTA and CDR2 is FQGNSA. There are 15 residues in the CDR3. The CDR3 nucleotides read TGTGCCAGCATAACTAGCTATCCGATCTCCGGGGAGCTGTTTTTT. Its protein is CASITSYPISGELFF.

The chain uses TRBV6-1 and TRBJ2-4, with 7 positions matching TRBD1. The V gene end was trimmed by 3 bases and the J gene end by 5 bases; junction bases not matched to a gene: 4. The CDR3 is made up of 14 amino acids. CDR1 is MNHNS and CDR2 is SASEGT in the germline V gene. CDR3 region: CASSETGTQNIQYF. The CDR3 nucleotides are TGTGCCAGCAGTGAGACAGGGACGCAAAACATTCAGTACTTC.

In its sample, this clone was seen a few times. This chain connects TRBV6-5 to TRBJ1-3, with D possibly being TRBD1 (6 bases). The CDR3 contains 13 residues. Germline V CDR1 and CDR2: MNHEY, SVGAGI. V shed 6 bases and J shed 10 bases, with 16 bases lying between them. The CDR3: CASSPTLTGTIYF. The CDR3 DNA is TGTGCCAGCAGCCCAACGCTAACAGGGACCATATATTTT.

The V and J genes are TRBV21-1 and TRBJ2-1; TRBD2 is the table's D call, not checked against the DNA. TRBV21-1 is classified as a pseudogene. This CDR3 region has 16 residues. CDR3 amino acids: CASSKGRAGAYNEQFF. The CDR3 DNA sequence: TGTGCCAGCAGCAAAGGGCGGGCGGGCGCCTACAATGAGCAGTTCTTC.

The gene calls are TRBV6-1 and TRBJ2-7; the D gene is possibly TRBD2 (7 bases). Trimming cost V 0 bases and J 1 base, with 13 bases left between them. The CDR3 has 16 amino acids. Germline CDR1 is MNHNS and CDR2 is SASEGT. Here the CDR3 DNA reads TGTGCCAGCAGTGAAGCTTGGGGGGGGGCGTCCTACGAGCAGTACTTC. It translates to CASSEAWGGASYEQYF.

This clone was seen only once. This chain connects TRBV9 to TRBJ2-5; 10 nucleotides agree with TRBD1. The CDR3 is made up of 18 amino acids. V was clipped by 4 bases and J by 5 bases; unmatched bases: 17. Germline lookup yields CDR1 SGDLS and CDR2 YYNGEE. In DNA form, the CDR3 reads TGTGCCAGCAGCCGACAAGACAACCTGGGACAGGGGTTGGAGACCCAGTACTTC. This sequence encodes CASSRQDNLGQGLETQYF.

The V call is TRBV2, the J call TRBJ2-3, with 8 bases matching TRBD2. The CDR3 is 14 amino acids. The J segment lost 5 bases and the V segment lost 5 bases, leaving 6 bases of the junction unmatched. Germline values: CDR1 SNHLY, CDR2 FYNNEI. In DNA form, the CDR3 reads TGTGCCAGCAGTCTTTTCGGGGGGGGAGATACGCAGTATTTT. Translated, it gives CASSLFGGGDTQYF.

This chain links TRBV27 with TRBJ1-5, with TRBD1 matching 8 bases. Looked up from germline, CDR1 is MNHEY and CDR2 is SMNVEV (reference sequence). J was trimmed by 4 bases and V by 8 bases; bases with no gene match: 1. The CDR3 is made up of 12 amino acids. CDR3 sequence (DNA): TGTGCCAGCTGGACAGGGAATCAGCCCCAGCATTTT. This sequence encodes CASWTGNQPQHF.

The rearrangement links TRBV5-1 to TRBJ2-2; 11 nucleotides match TRBD2. Germline V gives CDR1 SGHRS, CDR2 YFSETQ. The CDR3 runs to 18 residues. The V segment lost 3 bases and the J segment 4 bases; nucleotides outside the gene matches: 11. Here the CDR3 reads CASSYLAGGLQGTGELFF. As DNA, the CDR3 is TGCGCCAGCAGCTATCTAGCGGGGGGTCTCCAGGGCACCGGGGAGCTGTTTTTT.

In this sample, this clone turned up once. The chain recombines TRBV5-6 with TRBJ1-2; 12 nucleotides agree with TRBD1. CDR3 length: 15 residues. J was trimmed by 8 bases and V by 1 base; bases with no gene match: 6. Germline lookup yields CDR1 SGHDT and CDR2 YYEEEE. The DNA of the CDR3 is TGTGCCAGCAGCTTGTACGGGACAGGGGGCGGGGGCTACACCTTC. Translated, it gives CASSLYGTGGGGYTF.